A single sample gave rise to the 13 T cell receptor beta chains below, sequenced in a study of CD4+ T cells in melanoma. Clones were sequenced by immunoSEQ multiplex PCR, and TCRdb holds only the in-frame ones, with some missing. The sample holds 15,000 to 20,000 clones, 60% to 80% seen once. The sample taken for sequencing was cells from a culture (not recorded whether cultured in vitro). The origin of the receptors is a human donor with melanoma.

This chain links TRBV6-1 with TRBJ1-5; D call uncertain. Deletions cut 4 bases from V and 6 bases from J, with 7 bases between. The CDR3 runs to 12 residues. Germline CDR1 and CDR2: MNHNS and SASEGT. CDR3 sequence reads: CASSGLPQPQHF. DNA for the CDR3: TGTGCCAGCAGTGGTCTACCTCAGCCCCAGCATTTT.

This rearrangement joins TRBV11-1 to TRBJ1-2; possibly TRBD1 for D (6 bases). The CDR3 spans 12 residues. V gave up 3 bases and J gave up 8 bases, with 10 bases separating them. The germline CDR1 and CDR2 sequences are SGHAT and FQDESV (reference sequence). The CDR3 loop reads CASSFQGTGYTF. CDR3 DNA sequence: TGTGCCAGCAGCTTTCAGGGGACAGGCTACACCTTC.

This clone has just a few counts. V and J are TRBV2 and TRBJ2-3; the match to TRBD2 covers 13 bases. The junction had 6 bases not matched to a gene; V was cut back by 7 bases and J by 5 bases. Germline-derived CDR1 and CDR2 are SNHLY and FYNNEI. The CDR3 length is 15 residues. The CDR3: CASKTSGGLRDTQYF. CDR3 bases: TGTGCCAGCAAGACTAGCGGGGGGCTAAGAGATACGCAGTATTTT.

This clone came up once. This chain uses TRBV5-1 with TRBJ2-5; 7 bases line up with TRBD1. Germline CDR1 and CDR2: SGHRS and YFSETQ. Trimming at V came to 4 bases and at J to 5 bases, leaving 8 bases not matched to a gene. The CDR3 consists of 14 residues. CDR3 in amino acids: CASSPQGLRETQYF. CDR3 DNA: TGCGCCAGCAGCCCACAGGGGCTTCGGGAGACCCAGTACTTC.

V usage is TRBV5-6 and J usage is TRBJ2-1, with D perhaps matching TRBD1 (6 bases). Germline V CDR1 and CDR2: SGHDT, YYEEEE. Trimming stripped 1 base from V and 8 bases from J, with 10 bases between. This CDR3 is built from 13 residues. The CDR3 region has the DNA TGTGCCAGCAGCTTGCAGGGGTTGGATGAGCAGTTCTTC. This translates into CASSLQGLDEQFF. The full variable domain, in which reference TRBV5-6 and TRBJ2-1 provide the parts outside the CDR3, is DAGVTQSPTHLIKTRGQQVTLRCSPKSGHDTVSWYQQALGQGPQFIFQYYEEEERQRGNFPDRFSGHQFPNYSSELNVNALLLGDSALYLCASSLQGLDEQFFGPGTRLTVL.

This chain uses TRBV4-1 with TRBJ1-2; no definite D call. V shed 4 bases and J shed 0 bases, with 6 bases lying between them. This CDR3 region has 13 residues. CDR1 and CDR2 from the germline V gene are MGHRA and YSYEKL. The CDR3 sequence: CASSLGTNYGYTF. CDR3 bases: TGCGCCAGCAGCCTTGGGACTAACTATGGCTACACCTTC.

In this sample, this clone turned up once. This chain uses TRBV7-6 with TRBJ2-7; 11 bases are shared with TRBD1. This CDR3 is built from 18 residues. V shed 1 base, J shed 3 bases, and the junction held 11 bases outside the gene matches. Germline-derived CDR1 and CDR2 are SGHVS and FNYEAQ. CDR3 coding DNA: TGTGCCAGCAGCTTAGAGTCGGGACAGGGGGTGAAATACTACGAGCAGTACTTC. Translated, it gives CASSLESGQGVKYYEQYF.

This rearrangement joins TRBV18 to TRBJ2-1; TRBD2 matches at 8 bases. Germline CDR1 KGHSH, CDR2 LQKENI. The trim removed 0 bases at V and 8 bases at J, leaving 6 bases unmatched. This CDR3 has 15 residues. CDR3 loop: CASSPPGGGKDEQFF. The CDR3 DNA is TGTGCCAGCTCACCACCCGGGGGGGGTAAAGATGAGCAGTTCTTC.

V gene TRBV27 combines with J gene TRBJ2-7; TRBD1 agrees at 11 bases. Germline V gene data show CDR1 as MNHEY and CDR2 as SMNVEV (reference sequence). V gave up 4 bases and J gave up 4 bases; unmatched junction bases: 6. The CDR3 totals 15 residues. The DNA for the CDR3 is TGTGCCAGCAGTTCGCCCGGACAGGGGGCGTACGAGCAGTACTTC. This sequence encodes CASSSPGQGAYEQYF.

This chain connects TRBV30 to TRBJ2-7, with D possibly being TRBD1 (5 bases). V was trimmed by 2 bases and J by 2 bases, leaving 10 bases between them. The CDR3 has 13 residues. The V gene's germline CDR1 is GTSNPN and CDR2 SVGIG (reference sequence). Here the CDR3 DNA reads TGTGCCTGGAGTCAAGGGGCGGCCTACGAGCAGTACTTC. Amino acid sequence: CAWSQGAAYEQYF.

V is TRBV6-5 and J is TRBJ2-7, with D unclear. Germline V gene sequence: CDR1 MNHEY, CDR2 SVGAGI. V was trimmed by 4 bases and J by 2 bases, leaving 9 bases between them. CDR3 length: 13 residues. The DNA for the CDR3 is TGTGCCAGCAGTTCGACAAGGACCTACGAGCAGTACTTC. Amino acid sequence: CASSSTRTYEQYF.

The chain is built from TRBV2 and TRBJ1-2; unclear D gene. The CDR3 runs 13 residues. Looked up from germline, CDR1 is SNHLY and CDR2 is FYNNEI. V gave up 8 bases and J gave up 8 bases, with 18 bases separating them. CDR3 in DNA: TGTGCCAGCGGGGATGAGGAAGTCAGCGGCTACACCTTC. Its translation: CASGDEEVSGYTF.

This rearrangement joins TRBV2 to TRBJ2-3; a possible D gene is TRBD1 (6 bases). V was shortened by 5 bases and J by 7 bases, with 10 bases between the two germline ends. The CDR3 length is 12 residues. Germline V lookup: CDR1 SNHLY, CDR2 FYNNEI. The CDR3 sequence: CASSSQGHTQYF. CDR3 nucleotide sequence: TGTGCCAGCAGTTCCCAGGGGCATACGCAGTATTTT.